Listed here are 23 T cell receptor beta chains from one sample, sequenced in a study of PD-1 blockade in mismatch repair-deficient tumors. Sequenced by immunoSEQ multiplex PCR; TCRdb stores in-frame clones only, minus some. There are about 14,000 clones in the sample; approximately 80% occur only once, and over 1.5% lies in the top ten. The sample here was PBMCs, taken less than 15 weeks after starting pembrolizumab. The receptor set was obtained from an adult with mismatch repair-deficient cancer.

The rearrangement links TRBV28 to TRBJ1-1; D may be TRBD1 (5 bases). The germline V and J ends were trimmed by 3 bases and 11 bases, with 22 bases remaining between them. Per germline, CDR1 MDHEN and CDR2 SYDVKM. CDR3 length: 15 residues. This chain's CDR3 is CASSFHVAAQGAAFF. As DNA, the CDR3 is TGTGCCAGCAGTTTCCACGTCGCGGCCCAGGGTGCTGCTTTCTTT.

This chain's CDR3 is CASSLGSQGWNYEQYF. CDR3 nucleotide sequence: TGTGCCAGCAGCTTAGGTAGCCAGGGGTGGAATTACGAGCAGTACTTC. The chain employs TRBV7-8 and TRBJ2-7, with D possibly TRBD1 on 6 matching bases. This CDR3 spans 16 amino acids. The V and J ends lost 1 base and 4 bases respectively, with 17 bases between them. Germline CDR1 is SGHVS and CDR2 is FQNEAQ.

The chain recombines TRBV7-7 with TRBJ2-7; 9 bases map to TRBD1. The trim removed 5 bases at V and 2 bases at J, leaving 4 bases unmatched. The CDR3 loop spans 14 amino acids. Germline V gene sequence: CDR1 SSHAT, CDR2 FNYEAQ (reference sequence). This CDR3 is CASSQGQGTYEQYF. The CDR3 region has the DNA TGTGCCAGCAGCCAGGGACAGGGCACCTACGAGCAGTACTTC.

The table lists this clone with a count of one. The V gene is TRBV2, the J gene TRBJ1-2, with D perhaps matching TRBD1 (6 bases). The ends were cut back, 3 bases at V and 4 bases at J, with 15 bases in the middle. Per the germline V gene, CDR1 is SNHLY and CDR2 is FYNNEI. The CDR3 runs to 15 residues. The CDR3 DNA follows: TGTGCCAGCAGTGAGAACAGGGCTCGGTCCTATGGCTACACCTTC. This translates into CASSENRARSYGYTF.

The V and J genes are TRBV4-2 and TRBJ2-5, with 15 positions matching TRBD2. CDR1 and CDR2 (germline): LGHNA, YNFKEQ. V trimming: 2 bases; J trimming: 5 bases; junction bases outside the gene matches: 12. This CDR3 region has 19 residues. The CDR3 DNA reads TGTGCCAGCAGCCAACGGACTAGCGGGAGGGGAGAGTACGGGGAGACCCAGTACTTC. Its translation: CASSQRTSGRGEYGETQYF.

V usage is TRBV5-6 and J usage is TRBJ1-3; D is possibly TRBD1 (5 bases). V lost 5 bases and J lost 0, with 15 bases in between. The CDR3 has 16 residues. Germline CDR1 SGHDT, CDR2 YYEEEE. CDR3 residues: CASSLSGGFSGNTIYF. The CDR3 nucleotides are TGTGCCAGCAGTTTAAGCGGGGGGTTCTCTGGAAACACCATATATTTT.

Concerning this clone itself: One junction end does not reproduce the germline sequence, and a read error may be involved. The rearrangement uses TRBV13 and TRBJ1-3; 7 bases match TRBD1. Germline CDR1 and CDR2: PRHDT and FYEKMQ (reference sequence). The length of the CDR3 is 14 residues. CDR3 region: CASSFRTGGTTIYF. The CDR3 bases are TGTGCCAGCAGCTTTCGGACAGGCGGAACCACCATATATTTT.

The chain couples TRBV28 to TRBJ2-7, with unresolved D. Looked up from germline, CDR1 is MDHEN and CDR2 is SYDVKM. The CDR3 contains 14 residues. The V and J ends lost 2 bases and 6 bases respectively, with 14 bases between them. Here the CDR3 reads CASSLPPSRLEQYF. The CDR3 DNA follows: TGTGCCAGCAGTTTACCCCCAAGCCGCCTCGAGCAGTACTTC.

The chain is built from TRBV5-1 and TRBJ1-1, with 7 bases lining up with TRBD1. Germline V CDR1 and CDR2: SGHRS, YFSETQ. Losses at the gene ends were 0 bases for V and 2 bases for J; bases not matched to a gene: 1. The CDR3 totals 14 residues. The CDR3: CASSLGDSNTEAFF. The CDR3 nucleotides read TGCGCCAGCAGCTTGGGGGACAGTAACACTGAAGCTTTCTTT.

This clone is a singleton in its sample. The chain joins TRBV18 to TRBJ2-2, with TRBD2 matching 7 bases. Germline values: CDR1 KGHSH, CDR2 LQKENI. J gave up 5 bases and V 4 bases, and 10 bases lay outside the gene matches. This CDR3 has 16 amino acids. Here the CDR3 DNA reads TGTGCCAGCTCACTAGTGGGCGGGAGAGGAACCGGGGAGCTGTTTTTT. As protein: CASSLVGGRGTGELFF.

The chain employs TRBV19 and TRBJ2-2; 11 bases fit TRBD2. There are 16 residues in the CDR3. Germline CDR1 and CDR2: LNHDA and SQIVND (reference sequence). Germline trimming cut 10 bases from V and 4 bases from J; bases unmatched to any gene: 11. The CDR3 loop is CATVGLAERGTGELFF. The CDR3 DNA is TGTGCCACCGTGGGACTAGCGGAGAGGGGCACCGGGGAGCTGTTTTTT.

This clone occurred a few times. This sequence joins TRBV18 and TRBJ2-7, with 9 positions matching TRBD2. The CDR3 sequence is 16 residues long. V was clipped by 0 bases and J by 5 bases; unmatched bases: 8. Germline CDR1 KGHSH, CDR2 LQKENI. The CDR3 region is CASSPPAGGRANEQYF. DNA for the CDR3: TGTGCCAGCTCACCACCGGCCGGCGGGAGGGCCAACGAGCAGTACTTC.

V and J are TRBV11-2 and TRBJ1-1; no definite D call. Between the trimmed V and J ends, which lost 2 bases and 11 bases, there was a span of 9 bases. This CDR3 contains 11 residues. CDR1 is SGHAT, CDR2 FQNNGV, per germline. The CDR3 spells CASSLSGGAFF. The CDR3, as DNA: TGTGCCAGCAGCTTATCCGGAGGGGCTTTCTTT.

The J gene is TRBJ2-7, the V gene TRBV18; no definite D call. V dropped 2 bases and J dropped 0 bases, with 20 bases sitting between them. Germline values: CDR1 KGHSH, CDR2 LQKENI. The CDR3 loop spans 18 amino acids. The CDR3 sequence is CASSPYEILLPSSYEQYF. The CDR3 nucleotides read TGTGCCAGCTCACCATACGAGATACTTCTCCCAAGCTCCTACGAGCAGTACTTC.

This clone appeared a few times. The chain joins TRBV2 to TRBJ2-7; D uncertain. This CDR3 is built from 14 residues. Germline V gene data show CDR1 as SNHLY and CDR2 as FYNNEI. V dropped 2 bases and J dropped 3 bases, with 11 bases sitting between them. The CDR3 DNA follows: TGTGCCAGCAGTGAACAGCGCAGTAGCTACGAGCAGTACTTC. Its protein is CASSEQRSSYEQYF.

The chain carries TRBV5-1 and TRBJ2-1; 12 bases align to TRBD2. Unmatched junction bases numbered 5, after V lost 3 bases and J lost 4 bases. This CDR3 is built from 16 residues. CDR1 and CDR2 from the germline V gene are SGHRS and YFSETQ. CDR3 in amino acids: CASSSILAGGYNEQFF. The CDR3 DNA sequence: TGCGCCAGCAGCTCAATTCTAGCGGGAGGGTACAATGAGCAGTTCTTC.

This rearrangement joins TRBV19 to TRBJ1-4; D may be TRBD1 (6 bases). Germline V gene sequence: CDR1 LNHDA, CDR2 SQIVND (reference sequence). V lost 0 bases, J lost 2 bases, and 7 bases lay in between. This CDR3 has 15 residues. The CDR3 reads CASSIDQGTNEKLFF. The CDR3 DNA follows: TGTGCCAGTAGTATAGACCAGGGGACTAATGAAAAACTGTTTTTT.

Written as DNA, the CDR3 is TGTGCCAGCAGCTTAGCCGCGGTACCCCTCACAGATACGCAGTATTTT. It yields the protein CASSLAAVPLTDTQYF. The chain joins TRBV7-9 to TRBJ2-3; the D is unclear. The CDR3 totals 16 residues. Germline values: CDR1 SEHNR, CDR2 FQNEAQ (reference sequence). Trimming pared 0 bases from V and 2 bases from J, leaving 12 bases between. Supplemented by reference TRBV7-9 and TRBJ2-3, the full variable domain reads DTGVSQNPRHKITKRGQNVTFRCDPISEHNRLYWYRQTLGQGPEFLTYFQNEAQLEKSRLLSDRFSAERPKGSFSTLEIQRTEQGDSAMYLCASSLAAVPLTDTQYFGPGTRLTVL.

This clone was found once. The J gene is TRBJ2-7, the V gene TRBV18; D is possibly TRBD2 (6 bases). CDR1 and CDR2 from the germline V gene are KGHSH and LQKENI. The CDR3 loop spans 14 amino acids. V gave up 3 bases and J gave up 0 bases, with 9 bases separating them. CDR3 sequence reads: CASSPGTDSYEQYF. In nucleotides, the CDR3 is TGTGCCAGCTCACCTGGGACTGACTCCTACGAGCAGTACTTC.

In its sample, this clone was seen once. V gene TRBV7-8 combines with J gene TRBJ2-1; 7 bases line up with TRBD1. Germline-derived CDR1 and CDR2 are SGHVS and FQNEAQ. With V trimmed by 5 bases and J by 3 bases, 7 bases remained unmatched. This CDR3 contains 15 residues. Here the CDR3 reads CASSASGDSYNEQFF. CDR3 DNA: TGTGCCAGCAGCGCTAGTGGGGACAGCTACAATGAGCAGTTCTTC.

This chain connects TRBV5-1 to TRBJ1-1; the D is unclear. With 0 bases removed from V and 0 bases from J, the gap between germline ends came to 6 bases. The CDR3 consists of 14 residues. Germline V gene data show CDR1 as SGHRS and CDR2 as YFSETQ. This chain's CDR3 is CASSLGHLNTEAFF. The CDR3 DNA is TGCGCCAGCAGCTTGGGACACTTGAACACTGAAGCTTTCTTT.

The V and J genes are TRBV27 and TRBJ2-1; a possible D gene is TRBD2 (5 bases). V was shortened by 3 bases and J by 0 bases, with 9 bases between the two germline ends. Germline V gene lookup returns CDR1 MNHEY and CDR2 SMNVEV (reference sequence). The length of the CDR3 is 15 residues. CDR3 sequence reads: CASSLVGVSYNEQFF. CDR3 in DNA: TGTGCCAGCAGTTTGGTGGGAGTCTCCTACAATGAGCAGTTCTTC.

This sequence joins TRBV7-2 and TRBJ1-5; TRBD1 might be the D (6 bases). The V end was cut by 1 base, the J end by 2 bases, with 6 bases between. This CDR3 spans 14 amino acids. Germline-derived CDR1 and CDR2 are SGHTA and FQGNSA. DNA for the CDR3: TGTGCCAGCAGCTTAGGACAGGGCAATCAGCCCCAGCATTTT. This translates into CASSLGQGNQPQHF.